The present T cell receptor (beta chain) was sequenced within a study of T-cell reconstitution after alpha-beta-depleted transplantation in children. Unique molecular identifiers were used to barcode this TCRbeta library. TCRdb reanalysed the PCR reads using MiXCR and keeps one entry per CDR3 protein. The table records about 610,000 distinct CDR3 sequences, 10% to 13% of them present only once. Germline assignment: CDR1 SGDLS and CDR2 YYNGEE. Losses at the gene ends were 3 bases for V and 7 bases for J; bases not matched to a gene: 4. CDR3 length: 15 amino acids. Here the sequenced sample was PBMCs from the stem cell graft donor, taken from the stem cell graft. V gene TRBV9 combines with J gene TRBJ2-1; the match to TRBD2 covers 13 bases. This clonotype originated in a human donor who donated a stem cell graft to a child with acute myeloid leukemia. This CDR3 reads CASSAGTSGMNEQFF. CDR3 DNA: TGTGCCAGCAGCGCGGGGACTAGCGGGATGAATGAGCAGTTCTTC. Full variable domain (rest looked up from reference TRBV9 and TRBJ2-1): DSGVTQTPKHLITATGQRVTLRCSPRSGDLSVYWYQQSLDQGLQFLIQYYNGEERAKGNILERFSAQQFPDLHSELNLSSLELGDSALYFCASSAGTSGMNEQFFGPGTRLTVL.